The entry below describes one T cell receptor beta chain. The antigen is not known. This sample was taken from a study of shared clonotypes between healthy human individuals. Looking at the study overall: Researchers drew samples from a couple of women and three men aged 18 to 49. Study-level results: Several donors had around 5.2% of their naive CD4 clonotypes in common.

Tens of thousands of T cell genomes, or around 180 ng DNA, went into the sorted-subset replicate PCRs. Method: immunoSEQ multiplex PCR; TCRdb's copy keeps in-frame clones and lacks some. The sample includes 640,000 or so clones, 72% of them seen just once. Germline V gene data show CDR1 as LNHDA and CDR2 as SQIVND (reference sequence). Trimming stripped 2 bases from V and 7 bases from J, with 9 bases between. CDR3 length: 13 amino acids. The source of this sequence is a woman aged 25-40 years in good health. The sample taken for sequencing was memory CD4+ T cells sorted from blood. Indicated subset: CD45RA-negative fraction. V gene TRBV19 combines with J gene TRBJ1-5; D gene unclear. The CDR3 DNA reads as TGTGCCAGTAGTATATGGCCCAGCCAGCCCCAGCATTTT. It is translated as CASSIWPSQPQHF.